This T cell receptor (beta chain) stems from a study of control samples from healthy donors and cancer patients. Generated by immunoSEQ multiplex PCR, the TCRdb table keeps only in-frame clones and is missing some. The repertoire includes under 450,000 clones, 90% of them detected once, and 5% to 8% sits in the top ten. Trimming took 3 bases from V and 4 from J; bases not matched to a gene: 5. The CDR3 consists of 15 residues. Germline CDR1 is MGHRA and CDR2 is YSYEKL. Sequences were obtained from PBMCs. The sequence derives from a man aged 40-49 years with head and neck cancer. The chain has TRBV4-1 and TRBJ2-3; 9 nucleotides agree with TRBD2. CDR3 region: CASSQNSGGADTQYF. In DNA form, the CDR3 reads TGCGCCAGCAGCCAGAATAGCGGGGGCGCAGATACGCAGTATTTT.